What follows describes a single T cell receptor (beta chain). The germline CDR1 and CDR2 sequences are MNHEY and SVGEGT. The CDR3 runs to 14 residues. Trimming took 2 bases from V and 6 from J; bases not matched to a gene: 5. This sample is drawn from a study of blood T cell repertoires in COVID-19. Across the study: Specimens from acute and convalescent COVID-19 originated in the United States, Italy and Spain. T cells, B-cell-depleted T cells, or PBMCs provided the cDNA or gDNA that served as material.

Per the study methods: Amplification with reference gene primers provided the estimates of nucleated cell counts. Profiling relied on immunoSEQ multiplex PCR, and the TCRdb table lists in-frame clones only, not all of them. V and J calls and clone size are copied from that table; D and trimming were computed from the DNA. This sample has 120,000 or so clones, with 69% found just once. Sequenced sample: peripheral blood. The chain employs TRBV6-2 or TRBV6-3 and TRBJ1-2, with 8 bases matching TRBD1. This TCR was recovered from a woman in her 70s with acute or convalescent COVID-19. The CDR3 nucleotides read TGTGCCAGCAGTTACGGGACAGGTATAGATGGCTACACCTTC. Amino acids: CASSYGTGIDGYTF.